These 30 T cell receptor beta chains originate from one sample sequenced in a study of blood T cell repertoires in COVID-19. The protocol was immunoSEQ multiplex PCR, while the TCRdb copy is restricted to in-frame clones and leaves out a portion. The table has a few hundred thousand clones, more than 85% seen once. The sequenced material came from peripheral blood. These TCRs come from a woman in her 70s with active or convalescent COVID-19.

The chain is built from TRBV27 and TRBJ1-1; no clear D. V was shortened by 5 bases and J by 5 bases, with 12 bases between the two germline ends. In germline, CDR1 is MNHEY, CDR2 SMNVEV (reference sequence). The CDR3 has 13 amino acids. The CDR3 protein is CASSRHKLTEAFF. CDR3 sequence (DNA): TGTGCCAGCAGTAGACACAAGCTTACTGAAGCTTTCTTT.

V usage is TRBV18 and J usage is TRBJ1-1; maybe TRBD1 (5 bases). The CDR3 covers 14 residues. With 5 bases removed from V and 2 bases from J, the gap between germline ends came to 12 bases. From germline, CDR1 is KGHSH and CDR2 LQKENI. CDR3 sequence (DNA): TGTGCCAGCTCAGCAGACAGCCGAAACACTGAAGCTTTCTTT. Protein sequence: CASSADSRNTEAFF.

The rearrangement uses TRBV15 and TRBJ2-1, with 9 bases aligning to TRBD2. Per germline, CDR1 LNHNV and CDR2 YYDKDF (reference sequence). The CDR3 loop spans 13 amino acids. The J segment lost 4 bases and the V segment lost 5 bases, leaving 0 bases of the junction unmatched. CDR3 protein: CATSAGGYNEQFF. The CDR3 DNA follows: TGTGCCACCAGCGCGGGGGGGTACAATGAGCAGTTCTTC.

This chain links TRBV11-1 with TRBJ2-1; 11 nucleotides line up with TRBD1. There are 16 residues in the CDR3. Germline loops: CDR1 SGHAT, CDR2 FQDESV (reference sequence). V shed 2 bases, J shed 8 bases, and the junction held 8 bases outside the gene matches. CDR3 nucleotide sequence: TGTGCCAGCAGCTTATTCGGGGACAGGGGGAGCGATGAGCAGTTCTTC. It specifies CASSLFGDRGSDEQFF.

The V call is TRBV19, the J call TRBJ2-2; 11 bases agree with TRBD2. From germline, CDR1 is LNHDA and CDR2 SQIVND (reference sequence). V lost 5 bases, J lost 0 bases, and 5 bases stayed unmatched. This CDR3 contains 17 residues. The CDR3 nucleotides read TGTGCCAGTAGTCGAAGACTAGCGGGGACGAACACCGGGGAGCTGTTTTTT. Its translation is CASSRRLAGTNTGELFF. The full variable domain, in which reference TRBV19 and TRBJ2-2 provide the parts outside the CDR3, is DGGITQSPKYLFRKEGQNVTLSCEQNLNHDAMYWYRQDPGQGLRLIYYSQIVNDFQKGDIAEGYSVSREKKESFPLTVTSAQKNPTAFYLCASSRRLAGTNTGELFFGEGSRLTVL.

This clone was detected only a few times. The chain couples TRBV6-5 to TRBJ2-1; 8 bases map to TRBD2. J lost 4 bases, V lost 6 bases, and 8 bases had no gene match. This CDR3 contains 15 residues. Germline V CDR1 and CDR2: MNHEY, SVGAGI. This CDR3 reads CASRARLAPYNEQFF. The CDR3, as DNA: TGTGCCAGCAGGGCTCGACTAGCGCCTTACAATGAGCAGTTCTTC.

V gene TRBV5-6 combines with J gene TRBJ2-1, with D possibly matching TRBD1 (6 bases). Germline V CDR1 and CDR2: SGHDT, YYEEEE. Trimming took 0 bases from V and 7 from J, leaving 11 bases between them. The CDR3 is 14 amino acids. CDR3 in DNA: TGTGCCAGCAGCTTGGGGGGGCCGGGGAATGAGCAGTTCTTC. This gives the protein CASSLGGPGNEQFF.

The chain is built from TRBV5-1 and TRBJ1-2; no reliable D call. CDR1 and CDR2 from the germline V gene are SGHRS and YFSETQ. This CDR3 comprises 14 residues. With 2 bases removed from V and 4 bases from J, the gap between germline ends came to 12 bases. The CDR3 DNA reads TGCGCCAGCAGCTTTAAGGGAGGAGGCTATGGCTACACCTTC. Its translation is CASSFKGGGYGYTF.

This chain connects TRBV15 to TRBJ2-1; the match to TRBD1 covers 7 bases. Trimming removed 6 bases from V and 4 bases from J; junction bases left unmatched: 9. Germline V gene data show CDR1 as LNHNV and CDR2 as YYDKDF (reference sequence). This CDR3 is built from 15 residues. The CDR3 spells CATSKPGQPYNEQFF. The CDR3 DNA follows: TGTGCCACCAGTAAACCGGGACAGCCATACAATGAGCAGTTCTTC.

The J gene is TRBJ1-1, the V gene TRBV6-2 or TRBV6-3; no firm D call. The CDR3 length is 16 residues. Germline-derived CDR1 and CDR2 are MNHEY and SVGEGT. The V end was cut by 4 bases, the J end by 5 bases, with 20 bases between. The CDR3 DNA sequence: TGTGCCAGCAGTTTACGCCCGGGCGCGGGTCATACTGAAGCTTTCTTT. It encodes CASSLRPGAGHTEAFF.

This clone has only one observation. The chain recombines TRBV19 with TRBJ1-5; D remains ambiguous. This CDR3 region has 14 residues. Germline CDR1 LNHDA, CDR2 SQIVND (reference sequence). V lost 6 bases and J lost 0, with 9 bases in between. The CDR3 DNA reads as TGTGCCAGTAGCCTTCAGGCTAGCAATCAGCCCCAGCATTTT. Protein sequence: CASSLQASNQPQHF.

This chain uses TRBV6-5 with TRBJ1-5; tentatively, D is TRBD1 (5 bases). V dropped 6 bases and J dropped 6 bases, with 15 bases sitting between them. This CDR3 comprises 14 residues. The germline CDR1 and CDR2 sequences are MNHEY and SVGAGI. The CDR3 sequence: CASSQGQGSQPQHF. The CDR3 nucleotides read TGTGCCAGCAGCCAAGGGCAGGGTAGTCAGCCCCAGCATTTT.

J is TRBJ1-6 and V is TRBV5-4; 10 bases are a match to TRBD1. Per the germline V gene, CDR1 is SGHNT and CDR2 is YYREEE (reference sequence). The V segment lost 4 bases and the J segment 9 bases; nucleotides outside the gene matches: 16. This CDR3 is 18 amino acids long. CDR3 coding DNA: TGTGCCAGCAGCGGGGGACAGGGGTACAGTTCCGTGGGTTCACCCCTCCACTTT. The encoded protein is CASSGGQGYSSVGSPLHF.

This clone appeared a few times. The rearrangement uses TRBV14 and TRBJ1-2; D not resolved. The CDR3 sequence is 13 residues long. Germline V lookup: CDR1 SGHDN, CDR2 FVKESK. V was clipped by 0 bases and J by 4 bases, with 6 bases between them. The DNA for the CDR3 is TGTGCCAGCAGCCAAGAGGCAGGCTATGGCTACACCTTC. Encoded protein: CASSQEAGYGYTF.

The rearrangement joins TRBV7-8 to TRBJ1-1; D not certain. Trimming took 6 bases from V and 3 from J, leaving 17 bases between them. Per germline, CDR1 SGHVS and CDR2 FQNEAQ. CDR3 size: 15 residues. CDR3 protein: CASSQSTRGYTEAFF. CDR3 DNA sequence: TGTGCCAGCAGTCAATCTACCCGCGGATACACTGAAGCTTTCTTT.

This chain links TRBV24-1 with TRBJ1-2; 9 positions match TRBD1. Germline-derived CDR1 and CDR2 are KGHDR and SFDVKD. This CDR3 is 13 amino acids long. The trim removed 4 bases at V and 8 bases at J, leaving 4 bases unmatched. For the CDR3, the DNA is TGTGCCACCAGTGAGGGGACAGGGAGAGGCTACACCTTC. It codes for CATSEGTGRGYTF.

This chain joins TRBV2 and TRBJ1-5, with 11 bases aligning to TRBD1. J lost 6 bases, V lost 7 bases, and 5 bases had no gene match. CDR1 is SNHLY, CDR2 FYNNEI, per germline. The CDR3 sequence is 14 residues long. CDR3 DNA sequence: TGTGCCAGCACTATCGGACAGGGGGCTCAGCCCCAGCATTTT. It yields the protein CASTIGQGAQPQHF. The entire variable domain, with the rest obtained from reference TRBV2 and TRBJ1-5, is as follows: EPEVTQTPSHQVTQMGQEVILRCVPISNHLYFYWYRQILGQKVEFLVSFYNNEISEKSEIFDDQFSVERPDGSNFTLKIRSTKLEDSAMYFCASTIGQGAQPQHFGDGTRLSIL.

The chain employs TRBV12-3 or TRBV12-4 and TRBJ2-5, with unresolved D. Trimming took off 7 bases at V and 2 bases at J, with 11 bases between the two ends. The CDR3 extends over 13 amino acids. This CDR3 reads CASNLAAQETQYF. DNA of the CDR3: TGTGCCAGCAACTTGGCGGCGCAAGAGACCCAGTACTTC.

The rearrangement uses TRBV25-1 and TRBJ1-5, with unresolved D. The V gene's germline CDR1 is MGHDK and CDR2 SYGVNS. V gave up 6 bases and J gave up 3 bases, with 6 bases separating them. The CDR3 covers 12 residues. CDR3 coding DNA: TGTGCCAGCAGGGCATCCAATCAGCCCCAGCATTTT. Translating it yields CASRASNQPQHF.

The chain is built from TRBV15 and TRBJ1-3; no definite D call. CDR1 LNHNV and CDR2 YYDKDF come from the germline V gene (reference sequence). This CDR3 region has 16 residues. Trimming pared 0 bases from V and 2 bases from J, leaving 11 bases between. The CDR3 is CATSRDVTAPGNTIYF. Here the CDR3 DNA reads TGTGCCACCAGCAGAGATGTAACAGCCCCTGGAAACACCATATATTTT.

The chain is built from TRBV4-3 and TRBJ1-1; possibly TRBD1 for D (5 bases). This CDR3 has 13 amino acids. V was pared by 0 bases and J by 8 bases, with 10 bases between. Germline CDR1 reads LGHNA; CDR2 reads YSLEER. Here the CDR3 reads CASSQDTGFEAFF. The CDR3 DNA sequence: TGCGCCAGCAGCCAAGATACAGGATTCGAAGCTTTCTTT.

The chain uses TRBV7-3 and TRBJ2-7; D perhaps matches TRBD2 (6 bases). The CDR3 runs 14 residues. The V and J ends lost 3 bases and 6 bases respectively, with 15 bases between them. Germline V lookup: CDR1 SGHTA, CDR2 FQGTGA. CDR3 amino acids: CASSLEGRGGEQYF. DNA of the CDR3: TGTGCCAGCAGCTTGGAGGGGCGCGGTGGCGAGCAGTACTTC.

This clone was counted once. The rearrangement uses TRBV3-1 (or the pseudogene TRBV3-2) and TRBJ2-3, with TRBD2 matching over 11 bases. The CDR3 runs 15 residues. The V and J ends lost 4 bases and 0 bases, in that order; junction bases with no gene match: 0. The germline V gene has CDR1 LGHDT and CDR2 YNNKEL (reference sequence). The CDR3 DNA sequence: TGTGCCAGCAGCCGGACTAGCGGGAGCACAGATACGCAGTATTTT. This translates into CASSRTSGSTDTQYF.

V is TRBV5-1 and J is TRBJ2-1; TRBD2 matches 8 bases. The CDR3 is made up of 13 amino acids. Germline CDR1 SGHRS, CDR2 YFSETQ. Trimming took 6 bases from V and 7 from J; bases not matched to a gene: 6. CDR3 sequence (DNA): TGCGCCAGCAACGTGGGCGGGGGGAATGAGCAGTTCTTC. Residues: CASNVGGGNEQFF.

The J gene is TRBJ1-5, the V gene TRBV19, with TRBD1 identical over 12 bases. The CDR3 extends over 18 amino acids. After removal of 3 bases from V and 2 bases from J, the junction contained 8 bases not matched to a gene. In germline, CDR1 is LNHDA, CDR2 SQIVND (reference sequence). In nucleotides, the CDR3 is TGTGCCAGTAGTATTGGGACAGGGGGCGGAGGAGGCAATCAGCCCCAGCATTTT. Translation gives CASSIGTGGGGGNQPQHF.

The chain couples TRBV7-2 to TRBJ1-1, with D possibly matching TRBD1 (6 bases). Trimming removed 5 bases at V and 4 bases at J, with 14 bases between. The CDR3 contains 14 residues. Germline CDR1 is SGHTA and CDR2 is FQGNSA. The CDR3 protein is CASSRATGITEAFF. The CDR3 region has the DNA TGTGCCAGCAGCCGGGCCACAGGGATCACTGAAGCTTTCTTT.

The J gene is TRBJ1-6, the V gene TRBV11-2; 10 positions match TRBD1. V lost 6 bases, J lost 6 bases, and 5 bases stayed unmatched. CDR1 and CDR2 (germline): SGHAT, FQNNGV. This CDR3 is built from 15 residues. CDR3 DNA: TGTGCCAGCAGGACGACAGGGGGCCCTAATTCACCCCTCCACTTT. This encodes CASRTTGGPNSPLHF.

This chain joins TRBV24-1 and TRBJ2-7; 9 nucleotides match TRBD2. The CDR3 runs 14 residues. The germline CDR1 and CDR2 sequences are KGHDR and SFDVKD. The V gene end was trimmed by 5 bases and the J gene end by 2 bases; junction bases not matched to a gene: 3. In DNA form, the CDR3 reads TGTGCCACCAGTGGCGGGGGGGGCCCCTACGAGCAGTACTTC. Protein sequence: CATSGGGGPYEQYF.

The rearrangement uses TRBV6-2 or TRBV6-3 and TRBJ2-5; 9 bases are a match to TRBD2. J gave up 5 bases and V 2 bases, and 6 bases lay outside the gene matches. The CDR3 consists of 15 residues. Germline loops: CDR1 MNHEY, CDR2 SVGEGT. CDR3 sequence (DNA): TGTGCCAGCAGTTACCCCAGCGGGGGGATGGAGACCCAGTACTTC. Translation gives CASSYPSGGMETQYF.

This chain uses TRBV3-1 (or the pseudogene TRBV3-2) with TRBJ2-1; D is unresolved. The length of the CDR3 is 14 residues. V gave up 0 bases and J gave up 7 bases, with 10 bases separating them. Germline V gene data show CDR1 as LGHDT and CDR2 as YNNKEL (reference sequence). The CDR3 spells CASSQEDNSNEQFF. For the CDR3, the DNA is TGTGCCAGCAGCCAAGAAGACAACTCTAATGAGCAGTTCTTC.